The rows below give T cell receptor beta chains drawn from one sample of a study of graft-versus-host responses after intestinal transplantation. This table comes from immunoSEQ multiplex PCR, and its TCRdb copy is limited to in-frame clones, with some not included. The profile shows fewer than 50,000 clones, approximately 84% of them singletons. What these receptors recognize is not known. This specimen was unstimulated CD4+ T cells sorted from spleen or lymph node cells, taken before transplant. The receptor source for this set is a human donor who was the organ donor for an intestinal transplant. Both conserved end residues are part of each CDR3. Each record gives: CDR3 DNA, CDR3 protein, D gene, clone size, J gene, V gene. D genes are given only for firm matches. Expanded clones are given a class, and other clones once, few, many or no size at all.

cdr3_nt: TGCGCCAGCAGCGCCCCCGGGACACCTAACACTGAAGCTTTCTTT; cdr3_aa: CASSAPGTPNTEAFF; d_call: .; clone_size: .; j_call: TRBJ1-1; v_call: TRBV5-1
cdr3_nt: TGTGCCAGCAGTTTCGGGACTCCCGTGGGCCAAGAGACCCAGTACTTC; cdr3_aa: CASSFGTPVGQETQYF; d_call: .; clone_size: few; j_call: TRBJ2-5; v_call: TRBV5-4
cdr3_nt: TGCGCCAGCGATCGGGGACTAGCGGGGGGAAGCACAGATACGCAGTATTTT; cdr3_aa: CASDRGLAGGSTDTQYF; d_call: TRBD2; clone_size: few; j_call: TRBJ2-3; v_call: TRBV5-1
cdr3_nt: TGTGCCAGCAGGGGGGAGGGTTGGCTCTACGAGCAGTACTTC; cdr3_aa: CASRGEGWLYEQYF; d_call: TRBD2; clone_size: once; j_call: TRBJ2-7; v_call: TRBV28
cdr3_nt: TGTGCCAGCAGCAACTATGGCTACACCTTC; cdr3_aa: CASSNYGYTF; d_call: .; clone_size: few; j_call: TRBJ1-2; v_call: TRBV6-5
cdr3_nt: TGCGCCAGCAGCCAAGGGGCGGGTTCTAATGAAAAACTGTTTTTT; cdr3_aa: CASSQGAGSNEKLFF; d_call: .; clone_size: .; j_call: TRBJ1-4; v_call: TRBV4-3
cdr3_nt: TGTGCCTGGAGTCCAGGGTTTTCCTATGGCTACACCTTC; cdr3_aa: CAWSPGFSYGYTF; d_call: .; clone_size: .; j_call: TRBJ1-2; v_call: TRBV30
cdr3_nt: TGTGCCAGTAGTTCTGCAGGGGGGGCTTCACCCCTCCACTTT; cdr3_aa: CASSSAGGASPLHF; d_call: TRBD1; clone_size: .; j_call: TRBJ1-6; v_call: TRBV19
cdr3_nt: TGCGCCAGCAGTGAGTCTTCGAGGCCGAATGAGCAGTTCTTC; cdr3_aa: CASSESSRPNEQFF; d_call: .; clone_size: .; j_call: TRBJ2-1; v_call: TRBV10-1
cdr3_nt: TGTGCCAGCTCACCAACGGGTCGAACCTACGAGCAGTACTTC; cdr3_aa: CASSPTGRTYEQYF; d_call: .; clone_size: .; j_call: TRBJ2-7; v_call: TRBV18
cdr3_nt: TGTGCCAGCAGGATAGCGGGGGGGAACAATGAGCAGTTCTTC; cdr3_aa: CASRIAGGNNEQFF; d_call: TRBD2; clone_size: .; j_call: TRBJ2-1; v_call: TRBV7-2
cdr3_nt: TGTGCCACCAGCAGCTCGGCGACAGGGGGCTACGAGCAGTACTTC; cdr3_aa: CATSSSATGGYEQYF; d_call: TRBD1; clone_size: .; j_call: TRBJ2-7; v_call: TRBV15
cdr3_nt: TGTGCCACCAGCAGAGATTATCCGGGAGTCTTGGGGGCCAACGTCCTGACTTTC; cdr3_aa: CATSRDYPGVLGANVLTF; d_call: .; clone_size: .; j_call: TRBJ2-6; v_call: TRBV15
cdr3_nt: TGTGCCAGCAGCTCGGGGCCCTCTAGCGGGGGTTCAGATACGCAGTATTTT; cdr3_aa: CASSSGPSSGGSDTQYF; d_call: TRBD2; clone_size: .; j_call: TRBJ2-3; v_call: TRBV5-4
cdr3_nt: TGTGCCAGCAGCGGGAGGAGCCAGAGCTCCTATAATTCACCCCTCCACTTT; cdr3_aa: CASSGRSQSSYNSPLHF; d_call: .; clone_size: once; j_call: TRBJ1-6; v_call: TRBV5-4
cdr3_nt: TGCGCCAGCAGCCAGGAACTACGGGATACTACACAAGAGACCCAGTACTTC; cdr3_aa: CASSQELRDTTQETQYF; d_call: .; clone_size: .; j_call: TRBJ2-5; v_call: TRBV4-3
cdr3_nt: TGCGCCAGCAGCCAACTAACAGGGAACAATTCACCCCTCCACTTT; cdr3_aa: CASSQLTGNNSPLHF; d_call: .; clone_size: .; j_call: TRBJ1-6; v_call: TRBV4-3
cdr3_nt: TGTGCCAGCAGCGTAGTAGGCCGGTCTAGCACAGATACGCAGTATTTT; cdr3_aa: CASSVVGRSSTDTQYF; d_call: .; clone_size: .; j_call: TRBJ2-3; v_call: TRBV9
cdr3_nt: TGTGCCAGTACTCCAGGGGGACTGCATCAGCCCCAGCATTTT; cdr3_aa: CASTPGGLHQPQHF; d_call: TRBD1; clone_size: .; j_call: TRBJ1-5; v_call: TRBV19
cdr3_nt: TGTGCCAGCAGAACTCAGGATCCGGCCAAAAACATTCAGTACTTC; cdr3_aa: CASRTQDPAKNIQYF; d_call: .; clone_size: .; j_call: TRBJ2-4; v_call: TRBV27
cdr3_nt: TGTGCCAGCAGAACGGACAGGAGTGGCACTGAAGCTTTCTTT; cdr3_aa: CASRTDRSGTEAFF; d_call: TRBD1; clone_size: .; j_call: TRBJ1-1; v_call: TRBV6-1
cdr3_nt: TGTGCCAGCAGCTTGATTTCGACAGGGGGCCGCTACGAGCAGTACTTC; cdr3_aa: CASSLISTGGRYEQYF; d_call: TRBD1; clone_size: .; j_call: TRBJ2-7; v_call: TRBV5-5
cdr3_nt: TGTGCCAGCAGCGTAACCCGGGACAGCCCCTACGAGCAGTACTTC; cdr3_aa: CASSVTRDSPYEQYF; d_call: TRBD1; clone_size: .; j_call: TRBJ2-7; v_call: TRBV6-5
cdr3_nt: TGTGCCAGCAGCGTAGTAGACAGAGGTGTCACTGAAGCTTTCTTT; cdr3_aa: CASSVVDRGVTEAFF; d_call: .; clone_size: .; j_call: TRBJ1-1; v_call: TRBV9
cdr3_nt: TGTGCCAGCAGTGAAAGTGGGTCCCTTCGCGAGCAGTTCTTC; cdr3_aa: CASSESGSLREQFF; d_call: .; clone_size: .; j_call: TRBJ2-1; v_call: TRBV25-1
cdr3_nt: TGCAGCGCTATGACTAGCGGGGCTCTCTACGAGCAGTACTTC; cdr3_aa: CSAMTSGALYEQYF; d_call: TRBD2; clone_size: .; j_call: TRBJ2-7; v_call: TRBV29-1
cdr3_nt: TGCAGTGCTCGAGACAGCTATGGCTACACCTTC; cdr3_aa: CSARDSYGYTF; d_call: .; clone_size: .; j_call: TRBJ1-2; v_call: TRBV20-1
cdr3_nt: TGCGCCAGCAGCTTAGGGGGGAGCTCCTACAATGAGCAGTTCTTC; cdr3_aa: CASSLGGSSYNEQFF; d_call: .; clone_size: .; j_call: TRBJ2-1; v_call: TRBV5-1
cdr3_nt: TGTGCCAGCAGTCTAGCGGGTAACGAGCAGTACTTC; cdr3_aa: CASSLAGNEQYF; d_call: TRBD2; clone_size: .; j_call: TRBJ2-7; v_call: TRBV6-5
cdr3_nt: TGTGCCAGCAGCCCGTACACGGGAAGCCTTTACAATGAGCAGTTCTTC; cdr3_aa: CASSPYTGSLYNEQFF; d_call: .; clone_size: .; j_call: TRBJ2-1; v_call: TRBV7-9
cdr3_nt: TGTGCCAGTAGTCACCTCGGGACTGCTCGGACCCCTGAGCAGTTCTTC; cdr3_aa: CASSHLGTARTPEQFF; d_call: .; clone_size: .; j_call: TRBJ2-1; v_call: TRBV19
cdr3_nt: TGTGCCAGCAGCTTGCAGGGGCGCGTGAGCAATCAGCCCCAGCATTTT; cdr3_aa: CASSLQGRVSNQPQHF; d_call: .; clone_size: .; j_call: TRBJ1-5; v_call: TRBV5-6
cdr3_nt: TGTGCCTGGAGTCTACTAGCGGGGGGCACAGATACGCAGTATTTT; cdr3_aa: CAWSLLAGGTDTQYF; d_call: TRBD2; clone_size: .; j_call: TRBJ2-3; v_call: TRBV30
cdr3_nt: TGTGCCAGCAGCCCTACTAGCGGGGGGGCCAATGAGCAGTTCTTC; cdr3_aa: CASSPTSGGANEQFF; d_call: TRBD2; clone_size: few; j_call: TRBJ2-1; v_call: TRBV7-9
cdr3_nt: TGTGCCAGCTCACCTCAGAGCACAGATACGCAGTATTTT; cdr3_aa: CASSPQSTDTQYF; d_call: .; clone_size: .; j_call: TRBJ2-3; v_call: TRBV18
cdr3_nt: TGTGCCAGCAGCTTAGGACATTACGAGCAGTACTTC; cdr3_aa: CASSLGHYEQYF; d_call: .; clone_size: .; j_call: TRBJ2-7; v_call: TRBV11-3
cdr3_nt: TGCGCCAGCAGCCAAGACCCGGACAGGGTAATTCACAATGAGCAGTTCTTC; cdr3_aa: CASSQDPDRVIHNEQFF; d_call: TRBD1; clone_size: .; j_call: TRBJ2-1; v_call: TRBV4-1
cdr3_nt: TGTGCCAGCAGCCAGAGGCGGGGGGGCCTCAATGAGCAGTTCTTC; cdr3_aa: CASSQRRGGLNEQFF; d_call: TRBD2; clone_size: few; j_call: TRBJ2-1; v_call: TRBV11-2
cdr3_nt: TGTGCCAGCAGTTACCCAGGGGTGGGGACCCAGTACTTC; cdr3_aa: CASSYPGVGTQYF; d_call: .; clone_size: .; j_call: TRBJ2-5; v_call: TRBV6-5
cdr3_nt: TGTGCCAGTAGCCCTAATTCGGACAGTTCCTACGAGCAGTACTTC; cdr3_aa: CASSPNSDSSYEQYF; d_call: .; clone_size: .; j_call: TRBJ2-7; v_call: TRBV19
cdr3_nt: TGTGCCAGCAGCCCGTCGGGGAGCAACAGGGCCGAGCAGTACTTC; cdr3_aa: CASSPSGSNRAEQYF; d_call: .; clone_size: .; j_call: TRBJ2-7; v_call: TRBV11-3
cdr3_nt: TGTGCCAGCTCACCCCCTGAGAGGTTTAATGAAAAACTGTTTTTT; cdr3_aa: CASSPPERFNEKLFF; d_call: .; clone_size: .; j_call: TRBJ1-4; v_call: TRBV18
cdr3_nt: TGTGCCAGCAGCACCCGACAGTACCTCTCCTACAATGAGCAGTTCTTC; cdr3_aa: CASSTRQYLSYNEQFF; d_call: .; clone_size: .; j_call: TRBJ2-1; v_call: TRBV5-6
cdr3_nt: TGTGCCAGCAGCAAAGAGAGGGGTACTGAAGCTTTCTTT; cdr3_aa: CASSKERGTEAFF; d_call: .; clone_size: .; j_call: TRBJ1-1; v_call: TRBV11-2
cdr3_nt: TGCGCCAGCAGCTTGGCATTGGCAGGCGCTCTCGATGGAAAACTGTTTTTT; cdr3_aa: CASSLALAGALDGKLFF; d_call: .; clone_size: .; j_call: TRBJ1-4; v_call: TRBV5-1